One and the same sample provided the 20 T cell receptor beta chains below, sequenced in a study of blood T cell repertoires in COVID-19. Method: immunoSEQ multiplex PCR; TCRdb's copy keeps in-frame clones and lacks some. The data contain roughly 130,000 clones, approximately 80% of them seen just once; the ten biggest clones take up 1.9%. The sample comprised peripheral blood. The receptors originated from a man between 70 and 80 years old with acute or convalescent COVID-19.

This clone was seen a single time. This chain connects TRBV18 to TRBJ2-3; D gene ambiguous. V was clipped by 3 bases and J by 6 bases, with 16 bases between them. The CDR3 spans 15 residues. Germline assignment: CDR1 KGHSH and CDR2 LQKENI. The CDR3 sequence: CASSPQALHSDTQYF. The DNA of the CDR3 is TGTGCCAGCTCACCCCAGGCCTTACACAGCGATACGCAGTATTTT.

The V gene is TRBV7-3, the J gene TRBJ1-1, with 11 bases aligning to TRBD1. The V segment lost 5 bases and the J segment 8 bases; nucleotides outside the gene matches: 4. The CDR3 loop spans 13 amino acids. In germline, CDR1 is SGHTA, CDR2 FQGTGA. The DNA of the CDR3 is TGTGCCAGCAGCACCGGGACAGGGGGAGAAGCTTTCTTT. Protein: CASSTGTGGEAFF.

This sequence joins TRBV28 and TRBJ2-5; 8 bases match TRBD2. CDR1 is MDHEN, CDR2 SYDVKM, per germline. Losses at the gene ends were 5 bases for V and 1 base for J; bases not matched to a gene: 9. The CDR3 loop spans 16 amino acids. CDR3 region: CASSPRQRGSQETQYF. The DNA for the CDR3 is TGTGCCAGCAGTCCTCGCCAGCGGGGGAGCCAAGAGACCCAGTACTTC.

The genes are TRBV29-1 and TRBJ1-1; no firm D call. Between the trimmed V and J ends, which lost 6 bases and 0 bases, there was a span of 8 bases. The CDR3 totals 12 residues. CDR1 and CDR2 from the germline V gene are SQVTM and ANQGSEA. The CDR3 nucleotides read TGCAGCGTCCAGAAGATGAACACTGAAGCTTTCTTT. This sequence encodes CSVQKMNTEAFF.

In nucleotides, the CDR3 is TGCAGCGTCAAGGGACTAGCGGAAAGCACAGATACGCAGTATTTT. This sequence encodes CSVKGLAESTDTQYF. This chain uses TRBV29-1 with TRBJ2-3, with 11 bases that match TRBD2. In germline, CDR1 is SQVTM, CDR2 ANQGSEA. Trimming took 6 bases from V and 0 from J; bases not matched to a gene: 5. The CDR3 totals 15 residues.

V is TRBV6-5 and J is TRBJ2-3; 11 bases line up with TRBD1. This CDR3 is built from 14 residues. J was trimmed by 5 bases and V by 8 bases; bases with no gene match: 6. Germline CDR1 reads MNHEY; CDR2 reads SVGAGI. The CDR3 sequence: CASYRDRGRDTQYF. The DNA for the CDR3 is TGTGCCAGCTACCGGGACAGGGGGAGAGATACGCAGTATTTT.

The chain joins TRBV7-9 to TRBJ1-2, with 8 bases aligning to TRBD1. The trim removed 3 bases at V and 2 bases at J, leaving 5 bases unmatched. The CDR3 spans 15 residues. Germline CDR1 and CDR2: SEHNR and FQNEAQ (reference sequence). CDR3 in DNA: TGTGCCAGCAGCTTGCGGGACAGGAACAACTATGGCTACACCTTC. The encoded protein is CASSLRDRNNYGYTF.

This clone was found once. The CDR3 spells CASSEKGQSYEQYF. CDR3 coding DNA: TGTGCCAGCAGTGAAAAGGGGCAGTCCTACGAGCAGTACTTC. The chain recombines TRBV6-1 with TRBJ2-7, with D possibly being TRBD1 (5 bases). V dropped 2 bases and J dropped 1 base, with 9 bases sitting between them. The CDR3 is 14 residues long. Germline loops: CDR1 MNHNS, CDR2 SASEGT.

V usage is TRBV19 and J usage is TRBJ2-1; TRBD1 is a possible D gene (5 bases). The V end lost 3 bases, the J end lost 8 bases, and 14 bases lay between the germline ends. CDR1 LNHDA and CDR2 SQIVND come from the germline V gene (reference sequence). This CDR3 comprises 14 residues. The CDR3 is CASSIIAGRDEQFF. In DNA, the CDR3 is TGTGCCAGTAGTATTATTGCAGGGCGTGATGAGCAGTTCTTC.

This clone was counted only a few times. V usage is TRBV4-2 and J usage is TRBJ1-3; tentative D call: TRBD1 (5 bases). CDR3 length: 16 amino acids. V was clipped by 1 base and J by 0 bases, with 10 bases between them. Looked up from germline, CDR1 is LGHNA and CDR2 is YNFKEQ. In nucleotides, the CDR3 is TGTGCCAGCAGCCAAGGACAGCCGTACTCTGGAAACACCATATATTTT. It specifies CASSQGQPYSGNTIYF.

The chain has TRBV30 and TRBJ2-7, with 9 bases identical to TRBD1. This CDR3 region has 15 residues. CDR1 GTSNPN and CDR2 SVGIG come from the germline V gene (reference sequence). V shed 2 bases and J 1 base; nucleotides not matched to a gene: 6. CDR3 nucleotides: TGTGCCTGGAGTATCCAGGGGACAGGGTCCTACGAGCAGTACTTC. Its translation: CAWSIQGTGSYEQYF. Full variable domain (outside the CDR3, taken from reference TRBV30 and TRBJ2-7): SQTIHQWPATLVQPVGSPLSLECTVEGTSNPNLYWYRQAAGRGLQLLFYSVGIGQISSEVPQNLSASRPQDRQFILSSKKLLLSDSGFYLCAWSIQGTGSYEQYFGPGTRLTVT.

This chain joins TRBV10-3 and TRBJ2-2, with 8 positions matching TRBD2. V shed 10 bases, J shed 6 bases, and the junction held 10 bases outside the gene matches. The CDR3 consists of 14 residues. The germline V gene has CDR1 ENHRY and CDR2 SYGVKD. CDR3 bases: TGTGCCACACTCGGGGGGGGCGCAGCCGGGGAGCTGTTTTTT. Its translation: CATLGGGAAGELFF.

The V and J genes are TRBV4-2 and TRBJ1-2; the match to TRBD1 covers 8 bases. CDR3 size: 16 residues. V lost 5 bases to trimming and J lost 4 bases; unmatched junction nucleotides: 12. The germline gives CDR1 LGHNA, CDR2 YNFKEQ. The DNA for the CDR3 is TGTGCCAGCAGCTCACTGACAGGGGAGGCTTTCTATGGCTACACCTTC. Amino acid sequence: CASSSLTGEAFYGYTF.

For the CDR3, the DNA is TGTGCCAGCAGCTTAGGTCGGGTGAACACTGAAGCTTTCTTT. It is translated as CASSLGRVNTEAFF. The chain has TRBV11-1 and TRBJ1-1; no firm D call. The ends were cut back, 1 base at V and 0 bases at J, with 6 bases in the middle. The CDR3 loop spans 14 amino acids. Germline V gene data show CDR1 as SGHAT and CDR2 as FQDESV (reference sequence).

The V and J genes are TRBV7-8 and TRBJ2-7, with TRBD2 matching 14 bases. Looked up from germline, CDR1 is SGHVS and CDR2 is FQNEAQ. V was pared by 7 bases and J by 5 bases, with 10 bases of the junction left unmatched. The CDR3 has 16 residues. The CDR3 protein is CASTERGLAGVNEQYF. CDR3 nucleotides: TGTGCCAGCACCGAGAGGGGACTAGCGGGGGTAAACGAGCAGTACTTC.

CDR3: CASSYSGDRPTEAFF. CDR3 in DNA: TGTGCCAGCAGTTACTCGGGGGACAGGCCCACTGAAGCTTTCTTT. V gene TRBV6-6 combines with J gene TRBJ1-1, with 8 nucleotides matching TRBD1. The J segment lost 4 bases and the V segment lost 0 bases, leaving 4 bases of the junction unmatched. The length of the CDR3 is 15 residues. Germline values: CDR1 MNHNY, CDR2 SVGAGI (reference sequence).

This chain uses TRBV6-5 with TRBJ2-7, with 9 bases aligning to TRBD1. The CDR3 consists of 15 residues. The V segment lost 6 bases and the J segment 3 bases; nucleotides outside the gene matches: 9. The germline CDR1 and CDR2 sequences are MNHEY and SVGAGI. The DNA for the CDR3 is TGTGCCAGCAGGGGGGGGACAGGGTCCAACTACGAGCAGTACTTC. Residues: CASRGGTGSNYEQYF.

The rearrangement joins TRBV18 to TRBJ2-7; possible D gene TRBD2, 7 bases. Germline lookup yields CDR1 KGHSH and CDR2 LQKENI. The V end was cut by 6 bases, the J end by 4 bases, with 16 bases between. The CDR3 covers 14 residues. CDR3 sequence reads: CASSSSGGRYEQYF. The DNA of the CDR3 is TGTGCCAGCTCCTCGTCGGGGGGCAGGTACGAGCAGTACTTC.

The chain employs TRBV6-5 and TRBJ1-5; no clear D. The CDR3 has 16 residues. The germline V and J ends were trimmed by 2 bases and 1 base, with 12 bases remaining between them. Germline CDR1 MNHEY, CDR2 SVGAGI. CDR3 DNA: TGTGCCAGCAGTTACAGGCGGGTGGGGAGCAATCAGCCCCAGCATTTT. As protein: CASSYRRVGSNQPQHF.

This clone was recorded only once. The J gene is TRBJ2-1, the V gene TRBV6-5; TRBD2 matches at 13 bases. The CDR3 loop spans 15 amino acids. The junction had 6 bases not matched to a gene; V was cut back by 5 bases and J by 8 bases. Germline CDR1 reads MNHEY; CDR2 reads SVGAGI. CDR3 sequence reads: CASSKLAGGPYEQFF. The CDR3 DNA reads TGTGCCAGCAGTAAACTAGCGGGGGGGCCGTATGAGCAGTTCTTC.